What follows are 18 T cell receptor beta chains derived from one specimen sequenced in a study of blood T cells in healthy people across ages. With a J-beta primer mix and a sample-barcoded 5' primer, a second PCR ran roughly 6 to 11 cycles. TCRdb analysed the 5' RACE reads with MiXCR anew, one entry per CDR3 protein. The data show about 930,000 distinct CDR3 sequences, 25% to 35% seen once. This sample also belongs to another study, concerning T cells of mothers and their children.

Sequenced input: blood. The receptor set was obtained from a woman in her 40s in good health.

The rearrangement links TRBV6-6 to TRBJ2-3; tentative D call: TRBD1 (7 bases). This CDR3 has 15 residues. Germline loops: CDR1 MNHNY, CDR2 SVGAGI (reference sequence). Trimming took off 2 bases at V and 3 bases at J, with 12 bases between the two ends. CDR3 sequence (DNA): TGTGCCAGCAGTTACCAGGGGGGCCGGACAGATACGCAGTATTTT. Amino acids: CASSYQGGRTDTQYF.

In its sample, this clonotype was seen a few times. The chain employs TRBV5-1 and TRBJ1-4; D gene uncertain. Germline assignment: CDR1 SGHRS and CDR2 YFSETQ. The V end lost 0 bases, the J end lost 2 bases, and 14 bases lay between the germline ends. This CDR3 is 17 amino acids long. The CDR3 nucleotides read TGCGCCAGCAGCTTGGCCGGGTCGGGAGGGACTAATGAAAAACTGTTTTTT. This encodes CASSLAGSGGTNEKLFF. The full variable domain, rest sourced from reference TRBV5-1 and TRBJ1-4, is KAGVTQTPRYLIKTRGQQVTLSCSPISGHRSVSWYQQTPGQGLQFLFEYFSETQRNKGNFPGRFSGRQFSNSRSEMNVSTLELGDSALYLCASSLAGSGGTNEKLFFGSGTQLSVL.

The chain employs TRBV12-3 or TRBV12-4 and TRBJ1-1; D is perhaps TRBD1 (5 bases). The germline V and J ends were trimmed by 4 bases and 5 bases, with 11 bases remaining between them. This CDR3 contains 13 residues. The DNA of the CDR3 is TGTGCCAGCAGTTCAGTTGAGGGGACTGAAGCTTTCTTT. Its translation: CASSSVEGTEAFF.

With regard to this clonotype: The junction does not match germline at one end; this may be a read error. This rearrangement joins TRBV5-1 to TRBJ2-7; D unresolved. The CDR3 contains 15 residues. Germline V lookup: CDR1 SGHRS, CDR2 YFSETQ. In DNA form, the CDR3 reads TGCGCCAGCAGCACGACGCGGCTAAACTCCTACGAGCGGTACTTC. As protein: CASSTTRLNSYERYF.

This clonotype was counted only a few times. V usage is TRBV12-3 or TRBV12-4 and J usage is TRBJ1-4, with a weak D call TRBD1 (6 bases). V lost 5 bases, J lost 3 bases, and 13 bases lay in between. This CDR3 has 15 residues. The CDR3, as DNA: TGTGCCAGCAGTCCTACAGGGCCTGCTAATGAAAAACTGTTTTTT. It encodes CASSPTGPANEKLFF.

This clonotype was counted a few times. This chain connects TRBV24-1 to TRBJ2-1; 11 nucleotides agree with TRBD2. The CDR3 spans 16 residues. Germline CDR1 is KGHDR and CDR2 is SFDVKD. V was clipped by 0 bases and J by 8 bases; unmatched bases: 5. This chain's CDR3 is CATSDLLAGGSDEQFF. For the CDR3, the DNA is TGTGCCACCAGTGATTTGCTAGCGGGGGGTAGCGATGAGCAGTTCTTC.

This clonotype came up a few times. This chain connects TRBV20-1 to TRBJ1-2; TRBD1 matches at 7 bases. The CDR3 loop spans 15 amino acids. After removal of 3 bases from V and 3 bases from J, the junction contained 10 bases not matched to a gene. Germline CDR1 is DFQATT and CDR2 is SNEGSKA (reference sequence). CDR3 amino acids: CSASATGRLDYGYTF. CDR3 nucleotides: TGCAGTGCTAGCGCGACAGGGCGCTTGGACTATGGCTACACCTTC.

The V gene is TRBV28, the J gene TRBJ1-5; D not certain. This CDR3 has 14 amino acids. Trimming took off 2 bases at V and 4 bases at J, with 9 bases between the two ends. The V gene's germline CDR1 is MDHEN and CDR2 SYDVKM. Here the CDR3 DNA reads TGTGCCAGCAGTTTAGGCAGCCAGAATCAGCCCCAGCATTTT. It translates to CASSLGSQNQPQHF.

The rearrangement joins TRBV28 to TRBJ1-2; D call uncertain. Looked up from germline, CDR1 is MDHEN and CDR2 is SYDVKM. This CDR3 spans 16 amino acids. Between the trimmed V and J ends, which lost 3 bases and 8 bases, there was a span of 22 bases. The CDR3: CASSFFSVLSNHGYTF. In DNA form, the CDR3 reads TGTGCCAGCAGTTTTTTCTCGGTCCTATCCAATCACGGCTACACCTTC.

The rearrangement uses TRBV5-1 and TRBJ1-2; 7 bases align to TRBD1. V lost 5 bases to trimming and J lost 0 bases; unmatched junction nucleotides: 7. The CDR3 covers 15 residues. Looked up from germline, CDR1 is SGHRS and CDR2 is YFSETQ. CDR3 nucleotides: TGCGCCAGCAGAGCCGGGGACAGAACTAACTATGGCTACACCTTC. Amino acids: CASRAGDRTNYGYTF.

This clonotype occurred a few times. The chain recombines TRBV29-1 with TRBJ2-5, with 10 bases fitting TRBD1. V dropped 0 bases and J dropped 4; count of bases not matched to a gene: 5. This CDR3 is 15 amino acids long. CDR1 and CDR2 (germline): SQVTM, ANQGSEA. The CDR3 DNA follows: TGCAGCGTTGAAGAAGCCGGGACAGGGGCAGAGACCCAGTACTTC. This sequence encodes CSVEEAGTGAETQYF. The full variable domain, in which reference TRBV29-1 and TRBJ2-5 provide the parts outside the CDR3, is SAVISQKPSRDICQRGTSLTIQCQVDSQVTMMFWYRQQPGQSLTLIATANQGSEATYESGFVIDKFPISRPNLTFSTLTVSNMSPEDSSIYLCSVEEAGTGAETQYFGPGTRLLVL.

This sequence joins TRBV20-1 and TRBJ2-1; possibly TRBD1 for D (6 bases). The V end lost 0 bases, the J end lost 10 bases, and 19 bases lay between the germline ends. The length of the CDR3 is 15 residues. Looked up from germline, CDR1 is DFQATT and CDR2 is SNEGSKA (reference sequence). For the CDR3, the DNA is TGCAGTGCTAGAGACGGACAGAGAATGTCCTACGAGCAGTTCTTC. Its protein is CSARDGQRMSYEQFF.

This chain joins TRBV6-1 and TRBJ1-2; tentatively, D is TRBD1 (6 bases). The CDR3 is made up of 17 amino acids. Germline V gene sequence: CDR1 MNHNS, CDR2 SASEGT. Trimming took 6 bases from V and 6 from J, leaving 26 bases between them. The CDR3 protein is CASSASSGRGQSNGYTF. The CDR3 bases are TGTGCCAGCAGCGCCTCATCAGGGAGAGGACAGTCGAATGGCTACACCTTC.

In this sample, this clonotype turned up once. The V and J genes are TRBV28 and TRBJ2-3; TRBD1 aligns across 8 bases. Germline assignment: CDR1 MDHEN and CDR2 SYDVKM. V trimming: 3 bases; J trimming: 4 bases; junction bases outside the gene matches: 9. This CDR3 is built from 16 residues. The CDR3 reads CASSLWTGHSADTQYF. Written as DNA, the CDR3 is TGTGCCAGCAGTTTGTGGACAGGGCATAGCGCAGATACGCAGTATTTT.

CDR3 loop: CASTWGDSKSPLHF. The CDR3 DNA reads as TGCGCCAGCACCTGGGGGGACAGCAAGTCACCCCTCCACTTT. This sequence joins TRBV5-1 and TRBJ1-6; 7 bases are a match to TRBD1. The V gene end was trimmed by 6 bases and the J gene end by 10 bases; junction bases not matched to a gene: 10. The CDR3 covers 14 residues. The germline CDR1 and CDR2 sequences are SGHRS and YFSETQ. Full variable domain (outside the CDR3, taken from reference TRBV5-1 and TRBJ1-6): KAGVTQTPRYLIKTRGQQVTLSCSPISGHRSVSWYQQTPGQGLQFLFEYFSETQRNKGNFPGRFSGRQFSNSRSEMNVSTLELGDSALYLCASTWGDSKSPLHFGNGTRLTVT.

The gene calls are TRBV6-5 and TRBJ2-7; D is uncertain. This CDR3 contains 11 residues. Trimming removed 0 bases from V and 6 bases from J, with 3 bases in between. Germline CDR1 reads MNHEY; CDR2 reads SVGAGI. This CDR3 is CASSYSSEQYF. CDR3 nucleotide sequence: TGTGCCAGCAGTTACTCGAGCGAGCAGTACTTC.

This clonotype was found a few times. Since a much larger clone is just one base distant, this may be a read error. The chain couples TRBV5-5 to TRBJ1-2; 7 bases match TRBD1. Per germline, CDR1 SGHKS and CDR2 YYEKEE (reference sequence). Losses at the gene ends were 5 bases for V and 2 bases for J; bases not matched to a gene: 12. The CDR3 consists of 16 residues. As DNA, the CDR3 is TGTGCCAGCAGTGGTGTGGTGACGACAGGGAACTATGGCTACACCTTC. Its translation: CASSGVVTTGNYGYTF.

This clonotype was picked up a small number of times. The V gene is TRBV6-1, the J gene TRBJ2-5, with 8 nucleotides matching TRBD2. The V gene's germline CDR1 is MNHNS and CDR2 SASEGT. The CDR3 is made up of 16 amino acids. V dropped 6 bases and J dropped 5; count of bases not matched to a gene: 14. Written as DNA, the CDR3 is TGTGCCAGCAGCCCAATTAGCGGGGTCGGGGATGAGACCCAGTACTTC. It specifies CASSPISGVGDETQYF.